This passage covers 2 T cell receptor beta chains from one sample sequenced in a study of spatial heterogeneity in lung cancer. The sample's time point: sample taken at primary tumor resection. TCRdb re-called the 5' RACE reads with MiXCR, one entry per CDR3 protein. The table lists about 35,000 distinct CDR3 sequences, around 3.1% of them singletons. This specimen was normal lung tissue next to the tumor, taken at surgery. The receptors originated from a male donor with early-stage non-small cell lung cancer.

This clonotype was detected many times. CDR3 DNA sequence: TGTGCCAGCAGCCTCCCGGGACAGGGGTTTGTCACCGGGGAGCTGTTTTTT. Residues: CASSLPGQGFVTGELFF. The rearrangement joins TRBV7-2 to TRBJ2-2; 10 nucleotides match TRBD1. Germline V lookup: CDR1 SGHTA, CDR2 FQGNSA. The V and J ends lost 5 bases and 4 bases, in that order; junction bases with no gene match: 10. The CDR3 runs 17 residues.

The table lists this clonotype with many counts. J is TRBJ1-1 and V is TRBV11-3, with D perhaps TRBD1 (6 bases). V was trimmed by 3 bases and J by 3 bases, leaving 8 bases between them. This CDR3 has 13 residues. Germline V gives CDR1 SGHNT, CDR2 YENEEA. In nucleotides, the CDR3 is TGTGCCAGCAGCTTCACAGGGTACACTGAAGCTTTCTTT. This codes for CASSFTGYTEAFF.